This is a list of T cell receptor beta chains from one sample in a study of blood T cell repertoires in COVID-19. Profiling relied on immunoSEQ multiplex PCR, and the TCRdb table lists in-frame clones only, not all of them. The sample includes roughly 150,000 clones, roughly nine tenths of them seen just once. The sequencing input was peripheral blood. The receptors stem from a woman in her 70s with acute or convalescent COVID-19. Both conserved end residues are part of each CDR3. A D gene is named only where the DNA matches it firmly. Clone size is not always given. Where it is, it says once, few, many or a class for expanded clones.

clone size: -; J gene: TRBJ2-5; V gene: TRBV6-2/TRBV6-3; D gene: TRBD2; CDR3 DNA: TGTGCCAGCAGTTACTCATGGACTAGCGGGGGAATGACCCAGTACTTC; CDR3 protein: CASSYSWTSGGMTQYF
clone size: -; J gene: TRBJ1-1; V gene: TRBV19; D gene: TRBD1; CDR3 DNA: TGTGCCACCCGACAGGGGTTCTTGGGACAGGAAGCTTTCTTT; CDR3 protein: CATRQGFLGQEAFF
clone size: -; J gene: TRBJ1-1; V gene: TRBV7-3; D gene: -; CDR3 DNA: TGTGCCAGCAGCTTAAGTCCGGGAGGGTTCACTGAAGCTTTCTTT; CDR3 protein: CASSLSPGGFTEAFF
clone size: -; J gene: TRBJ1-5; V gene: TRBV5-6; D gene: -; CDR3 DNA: TGTGCCAGCAGCTTGGGCGTAATAAGCAATCAGCCCCAGCATTTT; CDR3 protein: CASSLGVISNQPQHF
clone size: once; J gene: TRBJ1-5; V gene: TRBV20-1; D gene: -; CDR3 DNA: TGCAGTGCTAGTTTTGCAGGGAGGAATCAGCCCCAGCATTTT; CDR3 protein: CSASFAGRNQPQHF
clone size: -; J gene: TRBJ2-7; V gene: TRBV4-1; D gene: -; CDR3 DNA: TGCGCCAGCAGCCAAAGGCTCCGGGCCTACGAGCAGTACTTC; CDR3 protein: CASSQRLRAYEQYF
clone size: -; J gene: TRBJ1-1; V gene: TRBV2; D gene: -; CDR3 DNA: TGTGCCAGCATCGGTGCGCCGAACACTGAAGCTTTCTTT; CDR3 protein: CASIGAPNTEAFF
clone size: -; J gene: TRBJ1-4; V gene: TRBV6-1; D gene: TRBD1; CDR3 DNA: TGTGCCAGCAGTGAGAACCTAGGACAGGGAGTAAAACTGTTTTTT; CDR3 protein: CASSENLGQGVKLFF
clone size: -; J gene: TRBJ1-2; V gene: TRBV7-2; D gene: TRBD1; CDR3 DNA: TGTGCCAGCAGCTTATTCCGGGGACAGGCCCTCTTTGGCTACACCTTC; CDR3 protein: CASSLFRGQALFGYTF
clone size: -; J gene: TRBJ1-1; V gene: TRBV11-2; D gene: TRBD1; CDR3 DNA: TGTGCCAGCAGCCCCGGGGACAGGGCTAACACTGAAGCTTTCTTT; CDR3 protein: CASSPGDRANTEAFF
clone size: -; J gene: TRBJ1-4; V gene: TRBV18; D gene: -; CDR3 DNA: TGTGCCAGCTCACCACCGGGTTCGTTGGCAGGGCCTGAAAAACTGTTTTTT; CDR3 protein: CASSPPGSLAGPEKLFF
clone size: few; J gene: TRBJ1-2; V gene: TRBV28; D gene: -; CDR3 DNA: TGTGCCAGCAGTGATTCAGGGGTCTATGGCTACACCTTC; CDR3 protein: CASSDSGVYGYTF
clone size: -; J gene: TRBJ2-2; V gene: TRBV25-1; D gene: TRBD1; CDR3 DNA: TGTGCCAGCAGTGACCGACAGGGAAAAAACACCGGGGAGCTGTTTTTT; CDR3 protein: CASSDRQGKNTGELFF
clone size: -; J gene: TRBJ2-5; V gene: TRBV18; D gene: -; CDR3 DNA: TGTGCCAGCTCACCACGGCAGTACCAAGAGACCCAGTACTTC; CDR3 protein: CASSPRQYQETQYF
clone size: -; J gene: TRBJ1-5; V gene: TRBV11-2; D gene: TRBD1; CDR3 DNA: TGTGCCAGCGGTCCCGGGACAGGGCCCAATCAGCCCCAGCATTTT; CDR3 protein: CASGPGTGPNQPQHF
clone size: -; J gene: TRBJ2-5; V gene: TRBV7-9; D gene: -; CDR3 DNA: TGTGCCAGCAGCTCTCGGGCGGGAGAGACCCAGTACTTC; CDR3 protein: CASSSRAGETQYF
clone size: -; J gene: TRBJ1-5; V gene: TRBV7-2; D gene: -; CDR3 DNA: TGTGCCAGCAGCTATTTAGGAGTCAATCAGCCCCAGCATTTT; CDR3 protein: CASSYLGVNQPQHF
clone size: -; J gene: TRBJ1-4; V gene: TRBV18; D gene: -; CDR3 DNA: TGTGCCAGCTCACCAGAGGCCAATGAAAAACTGTTTTTT; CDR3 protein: CASSPEANEKLFF
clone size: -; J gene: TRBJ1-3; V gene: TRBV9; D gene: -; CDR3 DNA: TGTGCCAGCAGCGTACATCAGGGAACGCGAAACACCATATATTTT; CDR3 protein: CASSVHQGTRNTIYF
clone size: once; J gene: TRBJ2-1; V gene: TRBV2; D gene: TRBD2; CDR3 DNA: TGTGCCAGCAGTGCCCGGGGCGGGGGGGCAGGCTCCTACAATGAGCAGTTCTTC; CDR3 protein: CASSARGGGAGSYNEQFF
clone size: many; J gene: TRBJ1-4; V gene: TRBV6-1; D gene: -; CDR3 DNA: TGTGCCAGCAGTGAAGACGGCTTAGCGAATGAAAAACTGTTTTTT; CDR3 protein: CASSEDGLANEKLFF
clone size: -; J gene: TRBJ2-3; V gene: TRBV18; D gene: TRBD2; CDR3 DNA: TGTGCCAGCTCACCCGGACTAGCGGACCCTAGCACAGATACGCAGTATTTT; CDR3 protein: CASSPGLADPSTDTQYF
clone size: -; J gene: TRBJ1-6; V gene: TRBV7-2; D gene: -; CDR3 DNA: TGTGCCAGCAGCTTATTCGCAGGGGACAATTCACCCCTCCACTTT; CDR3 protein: CASSLFAGDNSPLHF
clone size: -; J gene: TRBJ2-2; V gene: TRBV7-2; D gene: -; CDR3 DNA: TGTGCCAGCAGCTTGAGACTAAACACCGGGGAGCTGTTTTTT; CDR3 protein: CASSLRLNTGELFF
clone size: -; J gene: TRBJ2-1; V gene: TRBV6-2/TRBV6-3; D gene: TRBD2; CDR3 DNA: TGTGCCAGCAGCCCGACTAGCGGGGGCCCGAGCTCCTACAATGAGCAGTTCTTC; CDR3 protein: CASSPTSGGPSSYNEQFF
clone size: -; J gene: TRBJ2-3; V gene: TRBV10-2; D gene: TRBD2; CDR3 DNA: TGCGCCAGCAGGGGGACTAGCGGGGGGTTGGGAGATACGCAGTATTTT; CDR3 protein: CASRGTSGGLGDTQYF
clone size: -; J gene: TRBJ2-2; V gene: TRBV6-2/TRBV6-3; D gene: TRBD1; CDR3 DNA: TGTGCCAGCAGTTACCTGGACAGGCACGGGGAGCTGTTTTTT; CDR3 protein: CASSYLDRHGELFF
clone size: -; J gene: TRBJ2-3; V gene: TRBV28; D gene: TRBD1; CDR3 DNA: TGTGCCACCGACAGGGGGACAGATACGCAGTATTTT; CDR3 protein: CATDRGTDTQYF
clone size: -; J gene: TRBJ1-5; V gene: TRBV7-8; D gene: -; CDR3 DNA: TGTGCCAGCAGCTTAGGCGCCACAGGGTTGAGCAATCAGCCCCAGCATTTT; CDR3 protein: CASSLGATGLSNQPQHF
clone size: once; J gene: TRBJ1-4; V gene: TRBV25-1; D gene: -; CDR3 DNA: TGTGCCAGCAGTGAATCTCAGAGGCCCAGAGGGAGTGAAAAACTGTTTTTT; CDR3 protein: CASSESQRPRGSEKLFF
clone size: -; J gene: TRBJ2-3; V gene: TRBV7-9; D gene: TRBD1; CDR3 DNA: TGTGCCAGCAGCGAGTGGACAGGGGTGGATACGCAGTATTTT; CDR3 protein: CASSEWTGVDTQYF
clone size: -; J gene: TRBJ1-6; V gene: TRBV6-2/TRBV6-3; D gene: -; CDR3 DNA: TGTGCCAGCAGTTCCCCAACCAGGCCCCTCCACTTT; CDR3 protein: CASSSPTRPLHF
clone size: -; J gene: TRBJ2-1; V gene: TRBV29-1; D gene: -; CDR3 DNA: TGCAGCGTTGCGTCAGGGCCCAATGAGCAGTTCTTC; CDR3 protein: CSVASGPNEQFF
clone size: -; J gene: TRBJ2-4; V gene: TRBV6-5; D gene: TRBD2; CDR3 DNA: TGTGCCAGCACCCTTCGGACTAGCGGTAAAAACATTCAGTACTTC; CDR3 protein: CASTLRTSGKNIQYF
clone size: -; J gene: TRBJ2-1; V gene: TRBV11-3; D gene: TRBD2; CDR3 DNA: TGTGCCAGCAGCTCCGACCCCCTAGCGGGGGGGCTTCGTGAGCAGTTCTTC; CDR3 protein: CASSSDPLAGGLREQFF
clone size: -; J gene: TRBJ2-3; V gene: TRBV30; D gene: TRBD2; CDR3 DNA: TGTGCCCGGACTAGCGGGGGGGCCTTTGGGACAGATACGCAGTATTTT; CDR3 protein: CARTSGGAFGTDTQYF
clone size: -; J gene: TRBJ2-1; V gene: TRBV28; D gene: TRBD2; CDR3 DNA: TGTGCCAGCAGTTCCAGCGGGACCGGGTATGATGAGCAGTTCTTC; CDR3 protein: CASSSSGTGYDEQFF
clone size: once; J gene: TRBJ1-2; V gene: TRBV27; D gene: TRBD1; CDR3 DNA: TGTGCCAGCAGTCCCATCTCTCAGGGGGCAAATGGCTACACCTTC; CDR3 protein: CASSPISQGANGYTF
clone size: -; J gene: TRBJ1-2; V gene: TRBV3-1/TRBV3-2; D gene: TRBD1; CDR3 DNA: TGTGCCAGCAGCAAAACAGGGGAGGACTATGGCTACACCTTC; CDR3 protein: CASSKTGEDYGYTF
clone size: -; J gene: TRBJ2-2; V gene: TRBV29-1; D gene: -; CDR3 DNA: TGCAGCGTTAAAGGGCAGAACACCGGGGAGCTGTTTTTT; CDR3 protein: CSVKGQNTGELFF
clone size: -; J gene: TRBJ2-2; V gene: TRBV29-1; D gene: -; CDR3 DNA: TGCAGCGTCCGAACAGATACGAAGACCGGGGAGCTGTTTTTT; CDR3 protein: CSVRTDTKTGELFF
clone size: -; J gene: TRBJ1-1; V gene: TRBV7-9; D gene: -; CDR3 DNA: TGTGCCAGCAGCTCTACAGGGTCCACTGAAGCTTTCTTT; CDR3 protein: CASSSTGSTEAFF
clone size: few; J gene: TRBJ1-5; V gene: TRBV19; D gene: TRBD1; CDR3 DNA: TGTGCCAGTAACCTATTGGGACAGGGAAATCAGCCCCAGCATTTT; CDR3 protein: CASNLLGQGNQPQHF
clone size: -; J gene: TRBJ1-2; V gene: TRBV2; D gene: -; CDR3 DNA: TGTGCCAGCAGTGGAGTAGGCGGGTACTATGGCTACACCTTC; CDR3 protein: CASSGVGGYYGYTF
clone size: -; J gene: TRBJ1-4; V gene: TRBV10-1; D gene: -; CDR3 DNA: TGCGCCAGCAGTGAGTCCGGACGGGGAACCGCGGGGCTGTTTTTT; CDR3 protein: CASSESGRGTAGLFF
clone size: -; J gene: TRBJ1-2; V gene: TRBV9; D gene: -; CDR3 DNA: TGTGCCCGGCCCCAGGGGAGCAATGGCTACACCTTC; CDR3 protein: CARPQGSNGYTF
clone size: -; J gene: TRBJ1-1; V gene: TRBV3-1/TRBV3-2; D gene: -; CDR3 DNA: TGTGCCAGCAGCCACCACAGGAAAAACACTGAAGCTTTCTTT; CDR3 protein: CASSHHRKNTEAFF
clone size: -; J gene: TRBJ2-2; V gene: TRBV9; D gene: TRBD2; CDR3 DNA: TGTGCCAGCAGCGTAGGACTAGCGGGGGCCCCCGGGGAGCTGTTTTTT; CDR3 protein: CASSVGLAGAPGELFF